This TCR beta chain was sequenced during a study of T cell changes during pregnancy in multiple sclerosis. This table comes from immunoSEQ multiplex PCR, and its TCRdb copy is limited to in-frame clones, with some not included. The profile shows 45,000 to 65,000 clones, 92% of them singletons. The CDR3 spans 14 residues. CDR1 and CDR2 (germline): SGHRS, YFSETQ. J lost 2 bases, V lost 2 bases, and 3 bases had no gene match. V is TRBV5-1 and J is TRBJ1-1; 7 positions agree with TRBD1. This receptor was identified in a female donor with multiple sclerosis, enrolled in a pregnancy study. Sample: CD4+ T cells from peripheral blood mononuclear cells, taken after pregnancy. The CDR3 nucleotides read TGCGCCAGCAGCTTAGGGGGCTCTAACACTGAAGCTTTCTTT. Amino acid sequence: CASSLGGSNTEAFF.